These T cell receptor beta chains were read from a single sample in a study of blood T cell repertoires in COVID-19. Repertoires were generated with immunoSEQ multiplex PCR, while TCRdb's copy carries only in-frame clones and drops some. The repertoire has over 200,000 clones, roughly 86% of them found once; the top ten carry about 9.4%. The sample comprised PBMCs or T cells enriched from blood (not recorded which). These receptors were collected from a man between 18 and 35 years old with acute COVID-19. Each CDR3 is given with its conserved first and last residue. D genes are given only for firm matches.

j_call v_call d_call cdr3_aa cdr3_nt
TRBJ2-1 TRBV7-2 TRBD1 CATTTGTFYNEQFF TGTGCCACCACGACAGGGACCTTTTACAATGAGCAGTTCTTC
TRBJ1-5 TRBV27 TRBD1 CASSPGQGGNQPQHF TGTGCCAGCAGTCCCGGACAGGGCGGCAATCAGCCCCAGCATTTT
TRBJ2-1 TRBV28 NA CASSFISGSSYNEQFF TGTGCCAGCAGTTTCATTAGCGGAAGCTCCTACAATGAGCAGTTCTTC
TRBJ2-7 TRBV5-1 NA CASSLGGTPPIEQYF TGCGCCAGCAGCTTGGGCGGGACTCCTCCTATCGAGCAGTACTTC
TRBJ1-1 TRBV7-9 NA CASSLQGPEAFF TGTGCCAGCAGCCTACAGGGACCTGAAGCTTTCTTT
TRBJ2-1 TRBV10-3 TRBD2 CAIGGLAGNNEQFF TGTGCCATCGGAGGACTAGCGGGAAACAATGAGCAGTTCTTC
TRBJ2-7 TRBV7-9 NA CASSSTATEQYF TGTGCCAGCAGCTCGACCGCGACAGAGCAGTACTTC
TRBJ2-7 TRBV11-2 TRBD2 CASSFAPTSGDTYEQYF TGTGCCAGCAGCTTCGCCCCGACTAGCGGGGATACCTACGAGCAGTACTTC
TRBJ1-4 TRBV14 NA CASSPIGREKLFF TGTGCCAGCAGCCCGATCGGGAGGGAAAAACTGTTTTTT
TRBJ1-3 TRBV28 TRBD1 CASSPGQGPNTIYF TGTGCCAGCAGCCCGGGACAGGGCCCAAACACCATATATTTT